The 15 T cell receptor beta chains given below trace back to one sample, sequenced in a study of cytomegalovirus exposure and HLA in healthy donors. PCR involved 60 Vbeta and 13 Jbeta primers. The data were produced by immunoSEQ multiplex PCR, yet TCRdb's version contains in-frame clones alone and is incomplete. Of about 120,000 clones detected, roughly 80% appear once; the ten largest clones hold approximately 31%. Sequencing was carried out using PBMCs. Receptors originate from a man in his fifties or sixties in good health and CMV-seropositive.

The chain carries TRBV2 and TRBJ2-2; TRBD2 is a possible D gene (6 bases). CDR3 size: 14 residues. Germline loops: CDR1 SNHLY, CDR2 FYNNEI. V lost 7 bases, J lost 3 bases, and 12 bases lay in between. The CDR3 DNA sequence: TGTGCCAGCAACTTCAGGAGGGACACCGGGGAGCTGTTTTTT. Protein sequence: CASNFRRDTGELFF.

This clone has just a few counts. The chain uses TRBV30 and TRBJ2-2, with D perhaps TRBD1 (7 bases). This CDR3 spans 18 amino acids. Germline V gives CDR1 GTSNPN, CDR2 SVGIG (reference sequence). With 0 bases removed from V and 3 bases from J, the gap between germline ends came to 20 bases. In DNA, the CDR3 is TGTGCCTGGAGTGTATTGCCCAGGGGGGTAATCTACACCGGGGAGCTGTTTTTT. Its protein product is CAWSVLPRGVIYTGELFF.

A few counts support this clone. The rearrangement uses TRBV27 and TRBJ1-4, with 11 bases identical to TRBD1. Germline-derived CDR1 and CDR2 are MNHEY and SMNVEV (reference sequence). Trimming at V came to 6 bases and at J to 6 bases, leaving 3 bases not matched to a gene. This CDR3 is built from 14 residues. CDR3 in amino acids: CASSKGQGDEKLFF. CDR3 in DNA: TGTGCCAGCAGCAAGGGACAGGGGGATGAAAAACTGTTTTTT.

This clone was counted a single time. The chain recombines TRBV29-1 with TRBJ2-6, with D possibly TRBD2 on 6 matching bases. CDR1 SQVTM and CDR2 ANQGSEA come from the germline V gene. The ends were cut back, 4 bases at V and 4 bases at J, with 11 bases in the middle. The CDR3 contains 14 residues. CDR3 coding DNA: TGCAGCGTTGCCGCGGGACGGGGGGCCAACGTCCTGACTTTC. Encoded protein: CSVAAGRGANVLTF.

The CDR3 DNA is TGTGCCAGCAGTTACAGTGTCTATCAGCCCCAGCATTTT. It codes for CASSYSVYQPQHF. The chain combines TRBV27 with TRBJ1-5; D ambiguous. Germline-derived CDR1 and CDR2 are MNHEY and SMNVEV (reference sequence). This CDR3 contains 13 residues. Trimming left V 4 bases short and J 5 bases short, with 9 bases between.

V usage is TRBV5-1 and J usage is TRBJ2-6, with D tentatively TRBD1 (5 bases). Trimming cost V 1 base and J 0 bases, with 8 bases left between them. The germline V gene encodes CDR1 SGHRS and CDR2 YFSETQ. This CDR3 is 16 amino acids long. CDR3 coding DNA: TGCGCCAGCAGCTTGCAGGGCTACTCTGGGGCCAACGTCCTGACTTTC. Translating gives CASSLQGYSGANVLTF.

This clone was seen a handful of times. The chain carries TRBV5-6 and TRBJ1-5, with a weak D call TRBD1 (6 bases). Trimming took off 2 bases at V and 2 bases at J, with 11 bases between the two ends. The germline V gene has CDR1 SGHDT and CDR2 YYEEEE. The CDR3 loop spans 15 amino acids. The DNA for the CDR3 is TGTGCCAGCAGCTTAATACAGGGCGGCAATCAGCCCCAGCATTTT. Its protein is CASSLIQGGNQPQHF.

The J gene is TRBJ2-1, the V gene TRBV5-4, with 10 bases matching TRBD1. Germline CDR1 is SGHNT and CDR2 is YYREEE (reference sequence). The CDR3 extends over 15 amino acids. V was clipped by 4 bases and J by 6 bases; unmatched bases: 7. The CDR3 is CASSTAGTGANEQFF. Here the CDR3 DNA reads TGTGCCAGCAGCACAGCCGGGACAGGGGCCAATGAGCAGTTCTTC.

With regard to this clone: The limits of the CDR3 on the DNA are not certain, so only TCRdb's listed CDR3 is given. This chain uses TRBV21-1 with TRBJ1-5. TRBV21-1 constitutes a pseudogene. 13 amino acids form the CDR3, both terminal residues included. The CDR3 loop reads CASFVGEGIPQHF.

In its sample, this clone was seen once. The chain joins TRBV6-1 to TRBJ1-4, with TRBD1 matching 9 bases. The ends lost 4 bases at V and 0 bases at J; junction bases unmatched: 12. The CDR3 contains 19 residues. Germline lookup yields CDR1 MNHNS and CDR2 SASEGT. The CDR3 sequence: CASSASDRGGSPTNEKLFF. CDR3 in DNA: TGTGCCAGCAGTGCATCAGACAGGGGGGGATCACCAACTAATGAAAAACTGTTTTTT.

The CDR3 nucleotides read TGCAGCCCAAGGGGGGGACCCGAGCAGTACTTC. Translating it yields CSPRGGPEQYF. The genes are TRBV20-1 and TRBJ2-5; D possibly corresponds to TRBD2 (7 bases). The DNA matches TRBJ2-7 better at its end, which makes the J call doubtful. This CDR3 comprises 11 residues. Germline V lookup: CDR1 DFQATT, CDR2 SNEGSKA (reference sequence).

This chain joins TRBV7-3 and TRBJ1-3; 8 bases match TRBD1. The junction had 9 bases not matched to a gene; V was cut back by 2 bases and J by 0 bases. The CDR3 loop spans 18 amino acids. Germline CDR1 reads SGHTA; CDR2 reads FQGTGA. The CDR3 is CASSLLGQGLSSGNTIYF. In nucleotides, the CDR3 is TGTGCCAGCAGCTTACTCGGACAGGGCCTGAGCTCTGGAAACACCATATATTTT.

The rearrangement joins TRBV23-1 to TRBJ2-7; the match to TRBD2 covers 7 bases. TRBV23-1 is an ORF, with its function uncertain. V lost 6 bases to trimming and J lost 1 base; unmatched junction nucleotides: 6. The length of the CDR3 is 14 residues. Here the CDR3 reads CASSPWRGSYEQYF. The CDR3 coding sequence is TGCGCCAGCAGCCCCTGGCGGGGGTCCTACGAGCAGTACTTC.

The CDR3: CASSEGTGIYNEQFF. The CDR3 DNA reads TGTGCCAGCAGTGAGGGGACAGGGATCTACAATGAGCAGTTCTTC. This chain connects TRBV2 to TRBJ2-1, with 9 nucleotides matching TRBD1. Germline CDR1 is SNHLY and CDR2 is FYNNEI. Germline trimming cut 3 bases from V and 3 bases from J; bases unmatched to any gene: 3. This CDR3 has 15 amino acids. Full variable domain (remainder filled in from reference TRBV2 and TRBJ2-1): EPEVTQTPSHQVTQMGQEVILRCVPISNHLYFYWYRQILGQKVEFLVSFYNNEISEKSEIFDDQFSVERPDGSNFTLKIRSTKLEDSAMYFCASSEGTGIYNEQFFGPGTRLTVL.

This clone has a handful of counts. J is TRBJ2-1 and V is TRBV15; D possibly corresponds to TRBD1 (6 bases). Trimming left V 6 bases short and J 0 bases short, with 12 bases between. The CDR3 runs to 15 residues. Germline V lookup: CDR1 LNHNV, CDR2 YYDKDF (reference sequence). The CDR3 loop is CATRADRSSYNEQFF. CDR3 sequence (DNA): TGTGCCACCAGAGCCGACAGGAGCTCCTACAATGAGCAGTTCTTC.